This T cell receptor (beta chain) came from a study of synovial regulatory T cells in juvenile arthritis. As regards this clone: Its specificity is not known.

The CDR3 sequence is 16 residues long. Only the protein is on record. Looked up from germline, CDR1 is SGHDN and CDR2 is FVKESK. Data came from immunoSEQ multiplex PCR; TCRdb stores just in-frame clones and leaves some out. The table for this sample gives 9,500 to 10,000 clones. Regarding the study as a whole: TCR diversity was lower in inflammation-associated blood Treg cells than in other blood Treg cells.

This rearrangement joins TRBV14 to TRBJ2-1; TCRdb lists TRBD2, though no DNA is available to test this call. The source of this sequence is a donor younger than 35 with juvenile idiopathic arthritis. Input material: Treg cells from blood. Sample subset: HLA-DR+ inflammation-associated blood Treg cells. This CDR3 reads CASSPRGTNSYNEQFF.